These 17 T cell receptor beta chains originate from one sample sequenced in a study of T cell responses to AZD1222 COVID-19 vaccine. Sequencing was performed with immunoSEQ multiplex PCR; in TCRdb, only in-frame clones are kept and a portion is missing. The sample includes tens of thousands of clones, roughly 91% seen only once; the top ten take about 20%. The sample consisted of peripheral blood, taken on day 0 of AZD1222 vaccination. All receptors come from an adult in good health.

The gene calls are TRBV3-1 (or the pseudogene TRBV3-2) and TRBJ2-7, with unresolved D. V shed 3 bases and J shed 2 bases, with 8 bases lying between them. CDR3 size: 13 residues. Germline-derived CDR1 and CDR2 are LGHDT and YNNKEL (reference sequence). The CDR3 here is CASSQVDAYEQYF. For the CDR3, the DNA is TGTGCCAGCAGCCAGGTGGACGCCTACGAGCAGTACTTC.

This chain uses TRBV4-1 with TRBJ2-3, with 13 bases identical to TRBD2. Germline V gene data show CDR1 as MGHRA and CDR2 as YSYEKL. This CDR3 has 18 amino acids. V lost 5 bases and J lost 0; bases outside the gene matches: 8. Written as DNA, the CDR3 is TGCGCCAGCAGCGTCGGACTAGCGGGGGAAACTAGCACAGATACGCAGTATTTT. This translates into CASSVGLAGETSTDTQYF.

V and J are TRBV5-5 and TRBJ1-3; the D is unclear. The CDR3 has 15 amino acids. The ends were cut back, 5 bases at V and 0 bases at J, with 12 bases in the middle. Looked up from germline, CDR1 is SGHKS and CDR2 is YYEKEE (reference sequence). The CDR3, as DNA: TGTGCCAGCAGAGCCGAATATGCCTCTGGAAACACCATATATTTT. It translates to CASRAEYASGNTIYF.

The chain has TRBV4-1 and TRBJ1-5; D unresolved. V lost 0 bases and J lost 11, with 17 bases in between. The CDR3 extends over 15 amino acids. The germline CDR1 and CDR2 sequences are MGHRA and YSYEKL. CDR3 sequence: CASSQDPAGASAQHF. The CDR3 DNA is TGCGCCAGCAGCCAAGATCCCGCGGGCGCATCAGCCCAGCATTTT.

The rearrangement uses TRBV4-2 and TRBJ2-7; TRBD2 agrees at 7 bases. Germline V lookup: CDR1 LGHNA, CDR2 YNFKEQ. With 1 base clipped from V and 0 bases from J, the junction kept 6 bases outside the gene matches. There are 16 residues in the CDR3. CDR3 sequence reads: CASSQGRGTSSYEQYF. CDR3 nucleotide sequence: TGTGCCAGCAGCCAAGGGCGGGGGACGAGCTCCTACGAGCAGTACTTC.

The CDR3 here is CASSVAGVRYEQYF. CDR3 coding DNA: TGCGCCAGCAGCGTCGCAGGGGTTCGATACGAGCAGTACTTC. This chain joins TRBV5-1 and TRBJ2-7; maybe TRBD1 (6 bases). Trimming took off 4 bases at V and 4 bases at J, with 15 bases between the two ends. This CDR3 is 14 amino acids long. Looked up from germline, CDR1 is SGHRS and CDR2 is YFSETQ.

This sequence joins TRBV9 and TRBJ2-1, with 12 bases fitting TRBD2. Per germline, CDR1 SGDLS and CDR2 YYNGEE. The length of the CDR3 is 17 residues. The ends lost 4 bases at V and 4 bases at J; junction bases unmatched: 9. For the CDR3, the DNA is TGTGCCAGCAGCCCCGGGGGGCTAGCGGGGGGGTACAATGAGCAGTTCTTC. This sequence encodes CASSPGGLAGGYNEQFF.

This clone was counted once. The V and J genes are TRBV9 and TRBJ1-3, with D uncertain. The germline V and J ends were trimmed by 0 bases and 4 bases, with 14 bases remaining between them. The CDR3 covers 16 residues. Germline loops: CDR1 SGDLS, CDR2 YYNGEE. CDR3 residues: CASSVAGGLSGNTIYF. The CDR3 coding sequence is TGTGCCAGCAGCGTAGCTGGAGGGTTATCGGGAAACACCATATATTTT.

In its sample, this clone was seen once. DNA for the CDR3: TGTGCCATCAAGGGACAGGGATCGGACACTGAAGCTTTCTTT. Its protein is CAIKGQGSDTEAFF. The chain recombines TRBV10-3 with TRBJ1-1; 9 nucleotides match TRBD1. Trimming removed 7 bases from V and 3 bases from J; junction bases left unmatched: 6. This CDR3 is built from 14 residues. The germline V gene encodes CDR1 ENHRY and CDR2 SYGVKD.

The chain is built from TRBV5-1 and TRBJ1-2; D uncertain. V lost 0 bases, J lost 7 bases, and 10 bases lay in between. The CDR3 is made up of 13 amino acids. Germline V gene sequence: CDR1 SGHRS, CDR2 YFSETQ. The CDR3 sequence is CASSLAAGTGYTF. The CDR3 DNA follows: TGCGCCAGCAGCTTGGCGGCAGGAACTGGCTACACCTTC.

The chain recombines TRBV7-2 with TRBJ2-5; D could derive from TRBD1 or TRBD2 (6 bases each). Germline loops: CDR1 SGHTA, CDR2 FQGNSA. The CDR3 is made up of 15 amino acids. Trimming took off 1 base at V and 5 bases at J, with 14 bases between the two ends. Here the CDR3 reads CASSLGGGGRETQYF. In DNA, the CDR3 is TGTGCCAGCAGCTTAGGAGGAGGGGGGCGGGAGACCCAGTACTTC.

This chain connects TRBV15 to TRBJ1-2; TRBD1 is a possible D gene (6 bases). The CDR3 covers 12 residues. CDR1 is LNHNV, CDR2 YYDKDF, per germline (reference sequence). Trimming cost V 3 bases and J 4 bases, with 6 bases left between them. This CDR3 reads CATSRDSYGYTF. The CDR3 DNA follows: TGTGCCACCAGCAGGGACAGCTATGGCTACACCTTC.

The chain carries TRBV18 and TRBJ2-1; tentatively, D is TRBD1 (5 bases). V lost 0 bases and J 8 bases, leaving 14 bases between the germline ends. The CDR3 spans 15 residues. CDR1 KGHSH and CDR2 LQKENI come from the germline V gene. This chain's CDR3 is CASSPPGGRADEQFF. CDR3 nucleotide sequence: TGTGCCAGCTCACCACCTGGTGGCAGGGCGGATGAGCAGTTCTTC.

The chain has TRBV15 and TRBJ1-6; the D is unclear. The CDR3 is 15 amino acids. Trimming pared 0 bases from V and 10 bases from J, leaving 13 bases between. Germline V gene lookup returns CDR1 LNHNV and CDR2 YYDKDF (reference sequence). CDR3: CATSRDRGRLSPLHF. The CDR3 DNA follows: TGTGCCACCAGCAGAGATCGCGGCCGGCTCTCACCCCTCCACTTT.

The chain uses TRBV7-2 and TRBJ2-5, with 11 nucleotides matching TRBD2. The V gene's germline CDR1 is SGHTA and CDR2 FQGNSA. The length of the CDR3 is 14 residues. Trimming at V came to 2 bases and at J to 11 bases, leaving 7 bases not matched to a gene. The DNA of the CDR3 is TGTGCCAGCAGCTTACTCCGTACTAGCGGGGGACAGTACTTC. As protein: CASSLLRTSGGQYF.

The chain carries TRBV11-2 and TRBJ1-6; no reliable D call. V lost 5 bases, J lost 3 bases, and 5 bases lay in between. The CDR3 has 13 residues. Germline CDR1 and CDR2: SGHAT and FQNNGV. DNA for the CDR3: TGTGCCAGCAGCACATACTATAATTCACCCCTCCACTTT. Residues: CASSTYYNSPLHF. Using reference TRBV11-2 and TRBJ1-6 for the parts outside the CDR3, the full variable domain is EAGVAQSPRYKIIEKRQSVAFWCNPISGHATLYWYQQILGQGPKLLIQFQNNGVVDDSQLPKDRFSAERLKGVDSTLKIQPAKLEDSAVYLCASSTYYNSPLHFGNGTRLTVT.

This sequence joins TRBV7-8 and TRBJ1-1; D is ambiguous. V gave up 4 bases and J gave up 3 bases, with 12 bases separating them. Germline CDR1 reads SGHVS; CDR2 reads FQNEAQ. The CDR3 totals 14 residues. CDR3 sequence (DNA): TGTGCCAGCAGCTATCGCGGCGGGGACACTGAAGCTTTCTTT. Translating it yields CASSYRGGDTEAFF.